This entry features one T cell receptor beta chain sequence. This specimen belongs to a study of blood T cell repertoires in COVID-19. Across the study: From the United States, Italy and Spain came samples of acute and convalescent COVID-19. The analysed material was cDNA or gDNA that came from T cells, B-cell-depleted T cells, or PBMCs.

TCRdb's table, derived via immunoSEQ multiplex PCR, lists solely in-frame clones and lacks some. This table has around 250,000 clones, 70% to 90% appearing once. V lost 5 bases to trimming and J lost 5 bases, with 16 bases between them. CDR1 is KGHSH, CDR2 LQKENI, per germline. This CDR3 is 15 amino acids long. This chain connects TRBV18 to TRBJ2-1; a possible D gene is TRBD2 (5 bases). This receptor was obtained from a woman between 70 and 85 years old with active or convalescent COVID-19. Sequenced sample: peripheral blood. The CDR3 protein is CASSRDYPPHNEQFF. The CDR3 bases are TGTGCCAGCTCAAGAGACTACCCTCCACACAATGAGCAGTTCTTC.